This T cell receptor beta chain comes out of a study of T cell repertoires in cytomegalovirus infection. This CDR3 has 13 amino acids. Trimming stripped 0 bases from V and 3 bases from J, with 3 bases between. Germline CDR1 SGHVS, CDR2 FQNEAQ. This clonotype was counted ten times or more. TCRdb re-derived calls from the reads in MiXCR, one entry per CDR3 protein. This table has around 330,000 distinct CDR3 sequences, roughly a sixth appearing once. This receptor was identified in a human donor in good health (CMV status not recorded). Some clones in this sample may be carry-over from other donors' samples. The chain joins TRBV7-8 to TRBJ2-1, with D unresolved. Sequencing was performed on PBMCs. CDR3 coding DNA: TGTGCCAGCAGCTTAGCGCTCTACAATGAGCAGTTCTTC. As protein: CASSLALYNEQFF. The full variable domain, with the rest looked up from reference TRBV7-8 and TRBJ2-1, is GAGVSQSPRYKVAKRGQDVALRCDPISGHVSLFWYQQALGQGPEFLTYFQNEAQLDKSGLPSDRFFAERPEGSVSTLKIQRTQQEDSAVYLCASSLALYNEQFFGPGTRLTVL.